A single sample is the source of the 17 T cell receptor beta chains below, sequenced in a study of OX40 agonist ivuxolimab in advanced cancers. The library was obtained by the immunoSEQ multiplex PCR assay. In TCRdb, the immuneACCESS table is reduced to in-frame sequences with V and J assigned. These tables do not hold every clone; where another copy was compared, an unresolved V gene accounts for under half, and the others remain unexplained. The sample data list 80,000 to 95,000 clones, and just over 85% of these were observed just once. The ten most abundant clones make up approximately 2% of the sample. The input for sequencing was CD4+ or CD8+ T cells sorted from blood, taken in a trial of the OX40 agonist ivuxolimab. The receptor source for this set is an adult with an advanced solid tumor such as melanoma, head and neck, liver or kidney cancer.

The V gene is TRBV28, the J gene TRBJ2-3; D is uncertain. Trimming removed 1 base at V and 2 bases at J, with 10 bases between. This CDR3 is 15 amino acids long. The germline gives CDR1 MDHEN, CDR2 SYDVKM. The CDR3 nucleotides read TGTGCCAGCAGTTTATCGGGCAAGGTCACAGATACGCAGTATTTT. This sequence encodes CASSLSGKVTDTQYF.

The chain carries TRBV2 and TRBJ1-2, with 7 bases fitting TRBD1. CDR3 length equals 14 residues. CDR1 and CDR2 from the germline V gene are SNHLY and FYNNEI. The J segment lost 4 bases and the V segment lost 7 bases, leaving 9 bases of the junction unmatched. The CDR3 bases are TGTGCCAGCATTCGACAGGGATCGAGCTATGGCTACACCTTC. Its protein product is CASIRQGSSYGYTF.

The DNA for the CDR3 is TGTGCCAGCAGTGAGTACGGGGAAGAGCAGTACTTC. Amino acid sequence: CASSEYGEEQYF. The chain employs TRBV2 and TRBJ2-7; the D gene is possibly TRBD2 (5 bases). This CDR3 comprises 12 residues. Germline V CDR1 and CDR2: SNHLY, FYNNEI. Trimming pared 3 bases from V and 7 bases from J, leaving 10 bases between.

This clone was found a few times. The V call is TRBV28, the J call TRBJ1-1, with D perhaps TRBD1 (6 bases). Germline lookup yields CDR1 MDHEN and CDR2 SYDVKM. V was clipped by 4 bases and J by 4 bases, with 13 bases between them. The CDR3 contains 14 residues. The CDR3 loop reads CASSSPGAVTEAFF. CDR3 coding DNA: TGTGCCAGCAGTTCCCCAGGGGCGGTCACTGAAGCTTTCTTT.

The chain is built from TRBV5-5 and TRBJ1-1, with D uncertain. Germline V gene lookup returns CDR1 SGHKS and CDR2 YYEKEE (reference sequence). The CDR3 is made up of 13 amino acids. V was pared by 1 base and J by 5 bases, with 9 bases between. CDR3 loop: CASSLLLGTEAFF. CDR3 nucleotide sequence: TGTGCCAGCAGCTTGCTCTTGGGGACTGAAGCTTTCTTT. Using reference TRBV5-5 and TRBJ1-1 for the parts outside the CDR3, the full variable domain is DAGVTQSPTHLIKTRGQQVTLRCSPISGHKSVSWYQQVLGQGPQFIFQYYEKEERGRGNFPDRFSARQFPNYSSELNVNALLLGDSALYLCASSLLLGTEAFFGQGTRLTVV.

The rearrangement uses TRBV7-8 and TRBJ2-1; D may be TRBD1 or TRBD2 (6 bases each). Germline-derived CDR1 and CDR2 are SGHVS and FQNEAQ. Trimming stripped 5 bases from V and 4 bases from J, with 21 bases between. The CDR3 covers 17 residues. The CDR3 region has the DNA TGTGCCAGCAGCCCCCGGGAGTTGGGGGCGAGGTACAATGAGCAGTTCTTC. It yields the protein CASSPRELGARYNEQFF.

The chain carries TRBV4-2 and TRBJ1-6; D is unclear. This CDR3 has 16 amino acids. Trimming pared 2 bases from V and 5 bases from J, leaving 13 bases between. Germline-derived CDR1 and CDR2 are LGHNA and YNFKEQ. In DNA form, the CDR3 reads TGTGCCAGCAGCCAAAGTCCCGGGAACCATAATTCACCCCTCCACTTT. Encoded protein: CASSQSPGNHNSPLHF.

This chain connects TRBV7-3 to TRBJ2-1; D perhaps matches TRBD2 (6 bases). CDR3 length equals 15 residues. CDR1 and CDR2 (germline): SGHTA, FQGTGA. Trimming cost V 6 bases and J 0 bases, with 12 bases left between them. The DNA for the CDR3 is TGTGCCAGCAGTATGCACGGGGGCTCCTACAATGAGCAGTTCTTC. This gives the protein CASSMHGGSYNEQFF.

This clone was seen a few times. CDR3 coding DNA: TGTGCCAGCAGTGTGACAGGGGGGGAGACCCAGTACTTC. This codes for CASSVTGGETQYF. J is TRBJ2-5 and V is TRBV6-1; 9 bases are a match to TRBD1. CDR1 MNHNS and CDR2 SASEGT come from the germline V gene. This CDR3 has 13 residues. V trimming: 4 bases; J trimming: 5 bases; junction bases outside the gene matches: 2.

This rearrangement joins TRBV29-1 to TRBJ2-7; D unresolved. The germline gives CDR1 SQVTM, CDR2 ANQGSEA. V was shortened by 5 bases and J by 1 base, with 6 bases between the two germline ends. The CDR3 is 11 residues long. Written as DNA, the CDR3 is TGCAGCGTTACTGCTTCCTACGAGCAGTACTTC. It translates to CSVTASYEQYF.

The chain recombines TRBV29-1 with TRBJ1-5; maybe TRBD1 (5 bases). Germline lookup yields CDR1 SQVTM and CDR2 ANQGSEA. Trimming took 5 bases from V and 5 from J, leaving 19 bases between them. The CDR3 is 15 residues long. CDR3 sequence: CSVRRGPGTDQPQHF. The CDR3 nucleotides are TGCAGCGTTCGGAGGGGTCCCGGGACCGATCAGCCCCAGCATTTT.

This chain joins TRBV9 and TRBJ2-4, with D unclear. Trimming stripped 4 bases from V and 6 bases from J, with 17 bases between. Germline CDR1 and CDR2: SGDLS and YYNGEE. The CDR3 consists of 15 residues. CDR3 loop: CASSRNGLQANIQYF. DNA of the CDR3: TGTGCCAGCAGCCGCAATGGTTTGCAGGCAAACATTCAGTACTTC.

The rearrangement links TRBV28 to TRBJ1-5, with TRBD1 identical over 9 bases. J gave up 1 base and V 7 bases, and 2 bases lay outside the gene matches. The germline CDR1 and CDR2 sequences are MDHEN and SYDVKM. The CDR3 length is 14 residues. CDR3 in amino acids: CASKQGASNQPQHF. In DNA form, the CDR3 reads TGTGCCAGCAAACAGGGGGCGAGCAATCAGCCCCAGCATTTT. Full variable domain (rest looked up from reference TRBV28 and TRBJ1-5): DVKVTQSSRYLVKRTGEKVFLECVQDMDHENMFWYRQDPGLGLRLIYFSYDVKMKEKGDIPEGYSVSREKKERFSLILESASTNQTSMYLCASKQGASNQPQHFGDGTRLSIL.

The V gene is TRBV27, the J gene TRBJ2-1; no firm D call. From germline, CDR1 is MNHEY and CDR2 SMNVEV (reference sequence). Between the trimmed V and J ends, which lost 8 bases and 9 bases, there was a span of 14 bases. The CDR3 runs 12 residues. The CDR3 region is CASGIMDGEQFF. As DNA, the CDR3 is TGTGCCAGCGGGATAATGGACGGTGAGCAGTTCTTC.

Here the CDR3 reads CASSPLGQGNTGELFF. The CDR3 nucleotides read TGCGCCAGCAGCCCACTGGGACAGGGGAACACCGGGGAGCTGTTTTTT. The V call is TRBV5-1, the J call TRBJ2-2; the match to TRBD1 covers 9 bases. CDR1 is SGHRS and CDR2 is YFSETQ in the germline V gene. CDR3 size: 16 residues. Unmatched junction bases numbered 5, after V lost 4 bases and J lost 1 base.

The rearrangement links TRBV23-1 to TRBJ2-1; perhaps D is TRBD1 or TRBD2 (6 bases each). TRBV23-1 is known as an ORF, though its function is uncertain. With 2 bases removed from V and 0 bases from J, the gap between germline ends came to 20 bases. CDR3 length: 19 residues. This CDR3 is CASSQVHHPGGGSYNEQFF. For the CDR3, the DNA is TGCGCCAGCAGTCAAGTTCACCACCCCGGGGGCGGCTCCTACAATGAGCAGTTCTTC.

The chain joins TRBV28 to TRBJ1-5; the D is unclear. CDR1 is MDHEN, CDR2 SYDVKM, per germline. The CDR3 length is 13 residues. V dropped 4 bases and J dropped 1 base, with 5 bases sitting between them. For the CDR3, the DNA is TGTGCCAGCAGTTCTGTGAGCAATCAGCCCCAGCATTTT. Translation: CASSSVSNQPQHF.